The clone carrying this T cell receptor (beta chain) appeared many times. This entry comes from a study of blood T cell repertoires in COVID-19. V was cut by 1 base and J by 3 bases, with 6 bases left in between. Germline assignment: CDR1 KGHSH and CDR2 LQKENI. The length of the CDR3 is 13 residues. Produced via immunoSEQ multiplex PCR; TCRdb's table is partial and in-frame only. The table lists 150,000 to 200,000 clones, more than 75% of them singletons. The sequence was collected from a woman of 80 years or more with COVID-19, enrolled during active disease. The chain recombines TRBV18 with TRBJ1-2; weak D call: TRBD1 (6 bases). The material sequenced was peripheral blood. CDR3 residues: CASSPQGDYGYTF. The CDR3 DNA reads TGTGCCAGCTCACCACAGGGGGACTATGGCTACACCTTC.